The clone carrying this T cell receptor beta chain has at least ten counts. Antigen specificity is unknown. This specimen comes from a study of T cell repertoires in cytomegalovirus infection. Looking at the study overall: Public TCR beta signatures indicated both CMV infection and matching HLA type.

Germline V lookup: CDR1 SGHVS, CDR2 FQNEAQ. The CDR3 extends over 15 amino acids. V lost 2 bases and J 0 bases, leaving 10 bases between the germline ends. MiXCR, run by TCRdb on the reads, gives a single entry per CDR3 protein. Seen here are about 900,000 distinct CDR3 sequences, around a third observed once, and the top ten hold 11% to 15%. This receptor was taken from a human donor in good health (CMV status not recorded). Some clones in this sample may be carry-over from other donors' samples. Sequencing used cultured CD8+ T cells from PBMCs, obtained from culture after CMV antigen stimulation. J is TRBJ1-2 and V is TRBV7-8; maybe TRBD1 (5 bases). This CDR3 reads CASSLYPGTNYGYTF. CDR3 in DNA: TGTGCCAGCAGCTTATATCCAGGGACTAACTATGGCTACACCTTC.